This T cell receptor (beta chain) was obtained from a study of blood T cell repertoires in COVID-19. Study summary: Samples of COVID-19 (acute and convalescent) were obtained from the United States, Italy and Spain. In each case, the material was cDNA or gDNA derived from T cells, B-cell-depleted T cells, or PBMCs.

Measured with immunoSEQ multiplex PCR; TCRdb has only the in-frame clones, and not every one. The table lists approximately 190,000 clones, roughly 84% of them singletons. This CDR3 has 14 residues. Germline V lookup: CDR1 MNHEY, CDR2 SMNVEV (reference sequence). Trimming left V 5 bases short and J 7 bases short, with 14 bases between. The study drew participants aged about 18 to 89 years from roughly 25 US areas. Participants' own reports of clinical history determined their cohort assignment. The receptor was isolated from a woman aged 25 to 39 who had been exposed to COVID-19. The J gene is TRBJ1-4, the V gene TRBV27; perhaps TRBD1 as D (5 bases). The sample taken for sequencing was PBMCs or T cells enriched from blood (not recorded which). The DNA for the CDR3 is TGTGCCAGCAGTCCCCAGTGGAGGGGTGAAAAACTGTTTTTT. It translates to CASSPQWRGEKLFF.